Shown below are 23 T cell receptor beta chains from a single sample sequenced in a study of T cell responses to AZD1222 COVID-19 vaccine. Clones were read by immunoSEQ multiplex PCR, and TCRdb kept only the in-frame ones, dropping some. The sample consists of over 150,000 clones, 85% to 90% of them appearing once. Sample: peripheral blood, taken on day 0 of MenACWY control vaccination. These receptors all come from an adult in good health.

The CDR3 DNA is TGTGCCAGCAGCCGAGCCCAGGGAGACACTGAAGCTTTCTTT. Encoded protein: CASSRAQGDTEAFF. The rearrangement uses TRBV4-2 and TRBJ1-1; D possibly corresponds to TRBD1 (5 bases). The CDR3 sequence is 14 residues long. The V end lost 4 bases, the J end lost 3 bases, and 12 bases lay between the germline ends. Looked up from germline, CDR1 is LGHNA and CDR2 is YNFKEQ.

The CDR3 bases are TGTGCCAGCACCGTTAGGTTTTTCCGGGACAGCAAGTACTTC. Translating it yields CASTVRFFRDSKYF. The chain links TRBV7-8 to TRBJ2-5, with TRBD1 matching 7 bases. Per germline, CDR1 SGHVS and CDR2 FQNEAQ. V lost 7 bases and J lost 12; bases outside the gene matches: 17. The CDR3 contains 14 residues.

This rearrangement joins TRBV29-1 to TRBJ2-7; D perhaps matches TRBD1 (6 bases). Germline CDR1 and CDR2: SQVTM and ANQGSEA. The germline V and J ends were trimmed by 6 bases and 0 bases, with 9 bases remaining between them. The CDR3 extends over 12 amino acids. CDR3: CSVGQSSYEQYF. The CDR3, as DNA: TGCAGCGTAGGACAGAGCTCCTACGAGCAGTACTTC.

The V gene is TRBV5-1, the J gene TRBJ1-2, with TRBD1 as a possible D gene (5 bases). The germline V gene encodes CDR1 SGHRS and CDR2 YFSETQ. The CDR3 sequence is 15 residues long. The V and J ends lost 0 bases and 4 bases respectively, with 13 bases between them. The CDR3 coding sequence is TGCGCCAGCAGCTTGGCCGGAGAGACAGTCTATGGCTACACCTTC. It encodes CASSLAGETVYGYTF.

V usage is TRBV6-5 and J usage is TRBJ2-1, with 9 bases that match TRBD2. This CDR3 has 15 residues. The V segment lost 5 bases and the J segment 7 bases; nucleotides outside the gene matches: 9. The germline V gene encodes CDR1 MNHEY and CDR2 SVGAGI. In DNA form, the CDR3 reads TGTGCCAGCAGTACTGGACTAGCGCTGGGGAATGAGCAGTTCTTC. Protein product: CASSTGLALGNEQFF.

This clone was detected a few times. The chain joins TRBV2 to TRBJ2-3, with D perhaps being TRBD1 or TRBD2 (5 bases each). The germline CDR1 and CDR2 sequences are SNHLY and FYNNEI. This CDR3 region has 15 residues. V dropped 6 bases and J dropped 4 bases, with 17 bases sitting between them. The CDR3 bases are TGTGCCAGCAGGGGATCACTAGTGACAGCAGATACGCAGTATTTT. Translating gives CASRGSLVTADTQYF.

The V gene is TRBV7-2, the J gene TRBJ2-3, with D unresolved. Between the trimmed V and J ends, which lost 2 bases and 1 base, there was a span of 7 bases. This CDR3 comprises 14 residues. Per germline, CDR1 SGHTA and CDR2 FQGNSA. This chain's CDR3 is CASSLSIRTDTQYF. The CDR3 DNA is TGTGCCAGCAGCTTATCTATCCGCACAGATACGCAGTATTTT.

CDR3 amino acids: CASSRRVTGAFF. Written as DNA, the CDR3 is TGTGCCAGCAGCCGTAGGGTTACCGGGGCTTTCTTT. The chain joins TRBV5-6 to TRBJ1-1; D not resolved. CDR3 size: 12 residues. Germline V gives CDR1 SGHDT, CDR2 YYEEEE. The germline V and J ends were trimmed by 4 bases and 11 bases, with 15 bases remaining between them.

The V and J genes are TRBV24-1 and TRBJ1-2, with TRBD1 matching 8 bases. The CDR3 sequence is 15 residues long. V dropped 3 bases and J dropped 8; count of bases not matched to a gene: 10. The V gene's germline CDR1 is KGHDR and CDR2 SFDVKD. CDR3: CATSDPSTGVEGYTF. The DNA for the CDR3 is TGTGCCACCAGTGATCCGTCGACAGGGGTCGAGGGCTACACCTTC.

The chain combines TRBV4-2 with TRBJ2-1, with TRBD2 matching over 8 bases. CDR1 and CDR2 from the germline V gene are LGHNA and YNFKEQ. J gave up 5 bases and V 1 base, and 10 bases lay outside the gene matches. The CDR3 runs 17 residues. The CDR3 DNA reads TGTGCCAGCAGCCAAGGAAAAGGATTAGCGGGAAACAATGAGCAGTTCTTC. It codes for CASSQGKGLAGNNEQFF.

For the CDR3, the DNA is TGTGCCAGCAGTGCTTCCCAAACTAGCGGGAGGGTGGAGACCCAGTACTTC. It is translated as CASSASQTSGRVETQYF. The rearrangement links TRBV6-1 to TRBJ2-5; TRBD2 matches 13 bases. Trimming removed 4 bases from V and 5 bases from J; junction bases left unmatched: 10. This CDR3 comprises 17 residues. Germline loops: CDR1 MNHNS, CDR2 SASEGT.

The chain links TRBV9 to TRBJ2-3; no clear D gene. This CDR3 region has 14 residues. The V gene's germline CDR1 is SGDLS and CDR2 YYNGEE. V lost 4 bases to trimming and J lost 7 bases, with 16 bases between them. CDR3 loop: CASSSGTGVNTQYF. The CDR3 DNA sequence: TGTGCCAGCAGCTCTGGTACGGGCGTGAATACGCAGTATTTT.

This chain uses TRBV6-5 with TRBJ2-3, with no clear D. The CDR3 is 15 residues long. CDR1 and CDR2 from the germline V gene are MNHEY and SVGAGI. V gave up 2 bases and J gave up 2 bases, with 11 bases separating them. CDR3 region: CASSYSRMDTDTQYF. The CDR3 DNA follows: TGTGCCAGCAGTTACAGCCGTATGGACACAGATACGCAGTATTTT.

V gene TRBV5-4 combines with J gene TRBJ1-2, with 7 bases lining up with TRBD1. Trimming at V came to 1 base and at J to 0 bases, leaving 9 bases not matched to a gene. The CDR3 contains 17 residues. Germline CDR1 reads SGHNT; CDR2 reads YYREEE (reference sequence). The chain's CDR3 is CASSLTARGFSNYGYTF. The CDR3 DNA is TGTGCCAGCAGCTTGACGGCCAGGGGGTTTTCTAACTATGGCTACACCTTC. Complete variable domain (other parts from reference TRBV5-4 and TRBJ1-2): ETGVTQSPTHLIKTRGQQVTLRCSSQSGHNTVSWYQQALGQGPQFIFQYYREEENGRGNFPPRFSGLQFPNYSSELNVNALELDDSALYLCASSLTARGFSNYGYTFGSGTRLTVV.

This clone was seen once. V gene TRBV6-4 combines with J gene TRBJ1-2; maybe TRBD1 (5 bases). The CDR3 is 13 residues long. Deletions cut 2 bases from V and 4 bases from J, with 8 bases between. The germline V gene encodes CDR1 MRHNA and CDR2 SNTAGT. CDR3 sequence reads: CASSDGGSYGYTF. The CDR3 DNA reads TGTGCCAGCAGTGACGGGGGGAGCTATGGCTACACCTTC.

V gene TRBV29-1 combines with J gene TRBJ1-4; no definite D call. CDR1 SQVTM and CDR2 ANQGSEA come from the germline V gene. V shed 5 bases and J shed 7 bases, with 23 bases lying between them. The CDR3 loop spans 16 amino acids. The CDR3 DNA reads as TGCAGCGTTATTTTCCAGGCCGGGTTATCCGTTGAAAAACTGTTTTTT. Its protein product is CSVIFQAGLSVEKLFF. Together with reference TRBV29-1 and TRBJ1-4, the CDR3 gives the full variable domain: SAVISQKPSRDICQRGTSLTIQCQVDSQVTMMFWYRQQPGQSLTLIATANQGSEATYESGFVIDKFPISRPNLTFSTLTVSNMSPEDSSIYLCSVIFQAGLSVEKLFFGSGTQLSVL.

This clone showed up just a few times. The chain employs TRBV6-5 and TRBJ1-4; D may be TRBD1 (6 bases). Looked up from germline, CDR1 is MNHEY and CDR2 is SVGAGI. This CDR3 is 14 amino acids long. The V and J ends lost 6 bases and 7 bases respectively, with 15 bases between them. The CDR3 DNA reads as TGTGCCAGCAGCCTAGACAGGCGTACTGAAAAACTGTTTTTT. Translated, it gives CASSLDRRTEKLFF.

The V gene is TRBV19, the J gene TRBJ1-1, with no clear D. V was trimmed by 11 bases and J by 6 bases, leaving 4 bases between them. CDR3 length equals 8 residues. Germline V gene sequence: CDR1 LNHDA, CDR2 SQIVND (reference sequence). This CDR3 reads CAVSEAFF. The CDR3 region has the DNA TGTGCCGTCTCTGAAGCTTTCTTT.

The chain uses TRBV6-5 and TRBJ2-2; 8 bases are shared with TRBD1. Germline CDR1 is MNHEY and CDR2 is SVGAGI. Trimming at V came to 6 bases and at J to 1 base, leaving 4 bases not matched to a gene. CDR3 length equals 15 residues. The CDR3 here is CASSLGTGNTGELFF. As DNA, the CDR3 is TGTGCCAGCAGCCTAGGGACAGGGAACACCGGGGAGCTGTTTTTT.

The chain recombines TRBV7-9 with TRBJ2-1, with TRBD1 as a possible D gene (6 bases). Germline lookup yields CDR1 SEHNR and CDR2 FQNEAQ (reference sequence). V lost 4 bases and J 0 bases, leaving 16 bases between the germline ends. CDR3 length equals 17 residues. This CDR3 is CASSSNQGFSSYNEQFF. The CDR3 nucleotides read TGTGCCAGCAGCTCTAACCAGGGGTTCAGCTCCTACAATGAGCAGTTCTTC.

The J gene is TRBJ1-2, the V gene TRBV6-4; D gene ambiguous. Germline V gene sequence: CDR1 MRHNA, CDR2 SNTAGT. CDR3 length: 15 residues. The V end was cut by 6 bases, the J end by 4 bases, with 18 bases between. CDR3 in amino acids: CASSLDLGSAYGYTF. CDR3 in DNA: TGTGCCAGCAGCCTCGACCTGGGCAGCGCCTATGGCTACACCTTC.

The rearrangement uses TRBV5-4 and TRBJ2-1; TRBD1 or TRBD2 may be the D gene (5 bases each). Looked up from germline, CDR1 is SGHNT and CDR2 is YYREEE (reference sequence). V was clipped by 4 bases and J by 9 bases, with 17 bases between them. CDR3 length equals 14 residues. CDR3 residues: CASSEVGARGEQFF. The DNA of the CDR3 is TGTGCCAGCAGCGAGGTGGGAGCGAGGGGTGAGCAGTTCTTC.

CDR3 sequence (DNA): TGTGCCACCGGTGGTTACTCCTACAATGAGCAGTTCTTC. This gives the protein CATGGYSYNEQFF. V gene TRBV24-1 combines with J gene TRBJ2-1; D remains ambiguous. Trimming left V 9 bases short and J 0 bases short, with 8 bases between. Germline-derived CDR1 and CDR2 are KGHDR and SFDVKD. The CDR3 spans 13 residues.